One sample yielded the 17 T cell receptor beta chains listed below, sequenced in a study of vaccination effects on CD4 cells after COVID-19. Culture lasted about nine days before CD4+ T cell isolation. PCR-confirmed SARS-CoV-2 infection occurred in the person between March and December 2020. Two-dose BNT162b2 or mRNA-1273 vaccination was given to participants. Sequencing was performed with immunoSEQ multiplex PCR; in TCRdb, only in-frame clones are kept and a portion is missing. Of about 46,000 clones listed, about four fifths are singletons. These receptors' targets are unknown. The specimen comprised CD4+ T cells from PBMCs cultured without peptide, sampled after COVID-19 vaccination. The receptors originated from a human donor who had a prior SARS-CoV-2 infection.

The rearrangement joins TRBV18 to TRBJ2-3; no reliable D call. The CDR3 sequence is 11 residues long. Per germline, CDR1 KGHSH and CDR2 LQKENI. V gave up 2 bases and J gave up 4 bases, with 1 base separating them. The CDR3 DNA follows: TGTGCCAGCTCACCATCAGATACGCAGTATTTT. Its protein is CASSPSDTQYF.

The chain combines TRBV15 with TRBJ2-5; 11 nucleotides align to TRBD1. The J segment lost 3 bases and the V segment lost 1 base, leaving 22 bases of the junction unmatched. This CDR3 region has 22 residues. Germline-derived CDR1 and CDR2 are LNHNV and YYDKDF (reference sequence). The CDR3 DNA reads TGTGCCACCAGCAGAGGACTGCGATTTGGCGGACAGGGGGCGCTCGGTAAAGAGACCCAGTACTTC. It yields the protein CATSRGLRFGGQGALGKETQYF.

The chain joins TRBV10-3 to TRBJ1-1; D unresolved. The germline V gene has CDR1 ENHRY and CDR2 SYGVKD. The CDR3 totals 14 residues. V lost 0 bases and J 6 bases, leaving 11 bases between the germline ends. The CDR3 here is CAISESGRKAEAFF. Written as DNA, the CDR3 is TGTGCCATCAGTGAGTCCGGCCGGAAAGCTGAAGCTTTCTTT.

The rearrangement uses TRBV11-2 and TRBJ2-5, with unresolved D. This CDR3 region has 14 residues. V lost 5 bases, J lost 4 bases, and 14 bases lay in between. Germline CDR1 and CDR2: SGHAT and FQNNGV. In nucleotides, the CDR3 is TGTGCCAGCAGCATTCATTTTAATTCAGAGACCCAGTACTTC. It is translated as CASSIHFNSETQYF.

The chain recombines TRBV6-2 or TRBV6-3 with TRBJ2-1, with D possibly matching TRBD2 (6 bases). Germline CDR1 reads MNHEY; CDR2 reads SVGEGT. The CDR3 is 14 residues long. Trimming removed 6 bases from V and 3 bases from J, with 12 bases in between. This CDR3 is CASSLTSFYNEQFF. CDR3 nucleotides: TGTGCCAGCAGCCTCACTAGCTTCTACAATGAGCAGTTCTTC.

The rearrangement uses TRBV6-5 and TRBJ2-6; no firm D call. CDR1 is MNHEY, CDR2 SVGAGI, per germline. The V and J ends lost 8 bases and 0 bases respectively, with 5 bases between them. CDR3 length: 13 amino acids. The DNA for the CDR3 is TGTGCCAGCCTCCGCTCTGGGGCCAACGTCCTGACTTTC. Protein: CASLRSGANVLTF.

The chain couples TRBV5-4 to TRBJ1-2; the match to TRBD1 covers 8 bases. V trimming: 6 bases; J trimming: 4 bases; junction bases outside the gene matches: 11. CDR1 and CDR2 from the germline V gene are SGHNT and YYREEE (reference sequence). This CDR3 spans 15 amino acids. The CDR3, as DNA: TGTGCCAGCACCGTTGCCCCAGGGGGCTCCTATGGCTACACCTTC. Encoded protein: CASTVAPGGSYGYTF. Full variable domain (remainder filled in from reference TRBV5-4 and TRBJ1-2): ETGVTQSPTHLIKTRGQQVTLRCSSQSGHNTVSWYQQALGQGPQFIFQYYREEENGRGNFPPRFSGLQFPNYSSELNVNALELDDSALYLCASTVAPGGSYGYTFGSGTRLTVV.

The CDR3 here is CASSAGRTYEQYF. The CDR3 DNA reads TGTGCCAGCAGCGCGGGGAGGACCTACGAGCAGTACTTC. The rearrangement links TRBV7-2 to TRBJ2-7; a weak D match, TRBD2 (6 bases). Germline V gene sequence: CDR1 SGHTA, CDR2 FQGNSA. V dropped 5 bases and J dropped 2 bases, with 10 bases sitting between them. There are 13 residues in the CDR3.

The chain couples TRBV2 to TRBJ1-2, with TRBD1 matching 8 bases. Trimming cost V 7 bases and J 4 bases; bases outside gene matches: 8. Per the germline V gene, CDR1 is SNHLY and CDR2 is FYNNEI. The CDR3 is made up of 14 amino acids. The CDR3 spells CASKRTGWAYGYTF. DNA for the CDR3: TGTGCCAGCAAAAGGACAGGGTGGGCCTATGGCTACACCTTC.

The chain has TRBV6-5 and TRBJ1-3; D not certain. Germline lookup yields CDR1 MNHEY and CDR2 SVGAGI. Trimming pared 5 bases from V and 4 bases from J, leaving 15 bases between. The CDR3 contains 15 residues. CDR3 sequence (DNA): TGTGCCAGCAGTATGAGACTTCACTTGGGAAACACCATATATTTT. The encoded protein is CASSMRLHLGNTIYF.

This clone was observed a handful of times. This sequence joins TRBV6-2 or TRBV6-3 and TRBJ2-7; TRBD1 matches 7 bases. CDR1 and CDR2 from the germline V gene are MNHEY and SVGEGT. The trim removed 4 bases at V and 5 bases at J, leaving 11 bases unmatched. This CDR3 spans 15 amino acids. The CDR3 DNA is TGTGCCAGCAGTTCAACAGGGGCTAGGAGAGACGAGCAGTACTTC. It specifies CASSSTGARRDEQYF.

The rearrangement uses TRBV13 and TRBJ1-2, with no clear D. The ends were cut back, 3 bases at V and 4 bases at J, with 15 bases in the middle. CDR3 size: 15 residues. The germline V gene has CDR1 PRHDT and CDR2 FYEKMQ (reference sequence). The CDR3 region is CASSFSSDKFYGYTF. The CDR3 nucleotides read TGTGCCAGCAGCTTTTCCAGCGATAAGTTCTATGGCTACACCTTC.

The chain combines TRBV24-1 with TRBJ1-2, with 7 bases matching TRBD1. CDR3 length: 13 residues. The ends lost 3 bases at V and 4 bases at J; junction bases unmatched: 1. Germline CDR1 reads KGHDR; CDR2 reads SFDVKD. This CDR3 is CATSDRDSYGYTF. As DNA, the CDR3 is TGTGCCACCAGTGATAGGGACAGCTATGGCTACACCTTC.

The chain links TRBV21-1 to TRBJ2-2; the listed D gene, TRBD2, was not tested against the DNA. TRBV21-1 is classified as a pseudogene. The CDR3 is 17 amino acids. The CDR3 reads CASSKALSSGNTGELFF. Written as DNA, the CDR3 is TGTGCCAGCAGCAAAGCGCTTTCCAGCGGGAACACCGGGGAGCTGTTTTTT.

This clone turned up a few times. V usage is TRBV10-3 and J usage is TRBJ1-6; D perhaps matches TRBD1 (5 bases). Germline V gene data show CDR1 as ENHRY and CDR2 as SYGVKD. The CDR3 runs to 16 residues. The V end was cut by 0 bases, the J end by 7 bases, with 13 bases between. CDR3 amino acids: CAISESPGRKNSPLHF. The CDR3 coding sequence is TGTGCCATCAGTGAGTCGCCGGGACGCAAAAATTCACCCCTCCACTTT.

V is TRBV28 and J is TRBJ1-6; D ambiguous. This CDR3 contains 15 residues. CDR1 MDHEN and CDR2 SYDVKM come from the germline V gene. Trimming took 5 bases from V and 5 from J, leaving 13 bases between them. For the CDR3, the DNA is TGTGCCAGCAGTCCGACGGTCGCGGATAATTCACCCCTCCACTTT. This encodes CASSPTVADNSPLHF.

J is TRBJ2-5 and V is TRBV5-1, with TRBD1 as a possible D gene (6 bases). The CDR3 spans 14 residues. CDR1 and CDR2 from the germline V gene are SGHRS and YFSETQ. V was pared by 3 bases and J by 4 bases, with 13 bases between. CDR3 protein: CASSSGEWGETQYF. The CDR3 coding sequence is TGCGCCAGCAGCTCAGGGGAATGGGGAGAGACCCAGTACTTC.